This entry concerns a single T cell receptor (beta chain). The data are from a study of T cells expressing NK-cell markers. TCRdb reprocessed the 5' RACE reads and keeps a single row for each CDR3 protein, giving no DNA. This table holds 300,000 to 500,000 distinct CDR3 sequences. From germline, CDR1 is SEHNR and CDR2 FQNEAQ (reference sequence). The CDR3 is made up of 14 amino acids. This TCR derives from a woman aged 50 to 65 in good health. The chain joins TRBV7-9 to TRBJ2-1. The source material was blood T cells: a sorted CD56 or NKG2C T cell subset, CD4+ or CD8+ T cells, or bulk PBMC T cells (not recorded which). CDR3 in amino acids: CASSLLRTDNEQFF.